This T cell receptor beta chain comes out of a study of blood T cell repertoires in COVID-19. This CDR3 has 14 residues. The ends lost 6 bases at V and 4 bases at J; junction bases unmatched: 6. Germline CDR1 WNHNN, CDR2 SYGVQD (reference sequence). This table comes from immunoSEQ multiplex PCR, and its TCRdb copy is limited to in-frame clones, with some not included. The sample contains 100,000 to 150,000 clones, 70% to 85% of which appear only once. The J gene is TRBJ2-3, the V gene TRBV10-1; 8 nucleotides line up with TRBD2. The clonotype comes from a woman in her forties or fifties with acute or convalescent COVID-19. Sequencing used peripheral blood. The DNA for the CDR3 is TGCGCCAGCAGCGAGGCGGGGGGACCAGATACGCAGTATTTT. This gives the protein CASSEAGGPDTQYF.